The next 3 T cell receptor beta chains were all read from a single sample in a study of tumour-infiltrating T cells in Burkitt lymphoma. Method: immunoSEQ multiplex PCR; TCRdb's copy keeps in-frame clones and lacks some. The sample includes about 15,000 clones, 75% of them seen just once. Sample: tumor tissue. The receptors stem from a human donor with diffuse large B-cell lymphoma.

V gene TRBV25-1 combines with J gene TRBJ2-7; 8 positions agree with TRBD2. This CDR3 has 15 amino acids. V lost 6 bases to trimming and J lost 3 bases; unmatched junction nucleotides: 10. Germline CDR1 MGHDK, CDR2 SYGVNS. CDR3 sequence reads: CASSDIAGSGYEQYF. The CDR3 DNA reads as TGTGCCAGCAGCGATATAGCGGGATCGGGCTACGAGCAGTACTTC.

The chain combines TRBV7-8 with TRBJ1-5, with 7 bases fitting TRBD1. J lost 7 bases, V lost 5 bases, and 14 bases had no gene match. The germline CDR1 and CDR2 sequences are SGHVS and FQNEAQ. CDR3 length equals 16 residues. CDR3: CASSPNRQGHKQPQHF. CDR3 in DNA: TGTGCCAGCAGCCCCAACCGACAGGGTCACAAGCAGCCCCAGCATTTT.

This clone was detected a few times. The chain couples TRBV5-8 to TRBJ2-3, with D uncertain. The CDR3 loop spans 12 amino acids. V lost 6 bases to trimming and J lost 5 bases, with 10 bases between them. In germline, CDR1 is SGHTS, CDR2 YDEGEE. The CDR3: CASTIWGDTQYF. CDR3 sequence (DNA): TGTGCCAGCACGATCTGGGGAGATACGCAGTATTTT.